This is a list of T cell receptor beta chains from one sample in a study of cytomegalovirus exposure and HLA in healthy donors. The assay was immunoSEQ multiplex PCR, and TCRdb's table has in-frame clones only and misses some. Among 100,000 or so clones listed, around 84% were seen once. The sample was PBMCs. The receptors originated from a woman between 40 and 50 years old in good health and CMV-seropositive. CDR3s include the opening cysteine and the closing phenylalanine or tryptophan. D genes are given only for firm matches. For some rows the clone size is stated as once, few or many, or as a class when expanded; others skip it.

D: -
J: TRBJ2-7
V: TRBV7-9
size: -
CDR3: CASSGMAGETREQYF
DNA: TGTGCCAGCAGCGGGATGGCTGGGGAGACTCGGGAGCAGTACTTC

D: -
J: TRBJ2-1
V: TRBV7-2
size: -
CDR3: CASSFEGDEQFF
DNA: TGTGCCAGCAGCTTCGAGGGCGATGAGCAGTTCTTC

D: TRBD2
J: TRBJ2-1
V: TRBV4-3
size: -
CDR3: CASSQELLLAGALGNEQFF
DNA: TGCGCCAGCAGCCAAGAGCTTCTCCTAGCGGGAGCCCTGGGAAATGAGCAGTTCTTC

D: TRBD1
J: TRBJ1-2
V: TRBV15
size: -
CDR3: CATRPQGARGYPF
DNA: TGTGCCACCAGACCACAGGGGGCGCGTGGCTACCCCTTC

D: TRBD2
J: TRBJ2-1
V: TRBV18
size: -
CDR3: CASSPRTSGRNEQFF
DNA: TGTGCCAGCTCACCACGGACTAGCGGGAGAAATGAGCAGTTCTTC

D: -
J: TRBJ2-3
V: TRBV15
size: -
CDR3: CATSMGGGSTDTQYF
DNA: TGTGCCACCAGCATGGGCGGAGGTAGCACAGATACGCAGTATTTT

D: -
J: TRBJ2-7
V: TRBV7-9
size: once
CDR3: CASSPPVPSSSYEQYF
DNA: TGTGCCAGCAGCCCCCCGGTGCCTAGCAGCTCCTACGAGCAGTACTTC

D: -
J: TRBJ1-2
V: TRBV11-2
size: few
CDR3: CASSPGGGSGYTF
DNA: TGTGCCAGCAGCCCGGGGGGGGGTAGTGGCTACACCTTC

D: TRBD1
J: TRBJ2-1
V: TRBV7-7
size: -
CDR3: CASSADRGNEQFF
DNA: TGTGCTAGCAGCGCCGACAGGGGCAATGAGCAGTTCTTC

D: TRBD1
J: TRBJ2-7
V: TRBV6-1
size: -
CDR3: CASSALQGAREQYF
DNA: TGTGCCAGCAGTGCCCTCCAGGGGGCGAGGGAGCAGTACTTC

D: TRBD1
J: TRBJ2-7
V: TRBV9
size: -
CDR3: CASSVDRVAAEQYF
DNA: TGTGCCAGCAGCGTGGACAGGGTGGCTGCCGAGCAGTACTTC

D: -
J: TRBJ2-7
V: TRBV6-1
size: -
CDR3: CAAKPGVRYEQYF
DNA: TGTGCCGCGAAACCGGGGGTTAGGTACGAGCAGTACTTC

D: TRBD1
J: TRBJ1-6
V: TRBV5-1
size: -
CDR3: CASSLAGTDNSPLHF
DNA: TGCGCCAGCAGCTTGGCCGGGACAGATAATTCACCCCTCCACTTT

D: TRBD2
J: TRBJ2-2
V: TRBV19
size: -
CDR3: CASSIQARGGRGSGELFF
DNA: TGTGCCAGTAGTATACAGGCCCGCGGGGGGAGGGGATCTGGGGAGCTGTTTTTT

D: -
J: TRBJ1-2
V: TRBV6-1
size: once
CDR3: CASIKGKGPGYGYTF
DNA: TGTGCCAGCATAAAGGGGAAGGGGCCTGGCTATGGCTACACCTTC

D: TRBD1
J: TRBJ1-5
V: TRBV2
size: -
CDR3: CASNLEGASGQPQHF
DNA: TGTGCCAGCAATCTTGAGGGGGCGAGCGGTCAGCCCCAGCATTTT

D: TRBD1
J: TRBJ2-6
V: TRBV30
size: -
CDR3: CAWSRQGQFSGANVLTF
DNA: TGTGCCTGGAGTCGACAGGGTCAGTTCTCTGGGGCCAACGTCCTGACTTTC

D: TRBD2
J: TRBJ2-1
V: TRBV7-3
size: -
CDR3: CASSSGLANNEQFF
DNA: TGTGCCAGCAGCTCGGGACTAGCGAACAATGAGCAGTTCTTC

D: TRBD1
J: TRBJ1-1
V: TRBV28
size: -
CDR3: CASSLLQGVGTEAFF
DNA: TGTGCCAGCAGTTTACTTCAGGGGGTGGGCACTGAAGCTTTCTTT

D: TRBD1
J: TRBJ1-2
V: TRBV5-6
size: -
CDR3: CASSLGQGDGYTF
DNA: TGTGCCAGCAGCCTCGGACAGGGGGATGGCTACACCTTC

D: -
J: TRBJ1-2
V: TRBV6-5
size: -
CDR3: CASSYTIQDGGYTF
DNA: TGTGCCAGCAGTTACACCATACAGGATGGTGGCTACACCTTC

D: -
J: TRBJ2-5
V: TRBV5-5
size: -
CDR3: CASSLGVGRGTQYF
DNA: TGTGCCAGCAGCTTGGGGGTCGGAAGGGGGACCCAGTACTTC